This TCR beta chain emerged from a study of glioma-infiltrating T cells. Study findings and constraints: Non-neoplastic patients had below-expected tissue-blood divergence, while all gliomas exceeded expectation. CDR3 overlap between tissue and blood was very small.

Germline values: CDR1 SEHNR, CDR2 FQNEAQ (reference sequence). The CDR3 spans 15 residues. Using RNA template, CDR3s of TCR alpha and beta were amplified with iRepertoire arm-PCR. Tissue mRNA or PBMC total RNA, 100-400 ng, went into one-step reverse transcription and amplification. TCRdb processed the multiplex PCR reads anew with MiXCR; each CDR3 protein has one entry. This sample carries 93,000 or so distinct CDR3 sequences, approximately 28% of them seen once, and the ten largest clones take 35% to 55%. This clonotype was found once. Its antigen is as yet unknown. A read error is possible here, since a much larger clone lies one base away.

This receptor was taken from a human donor with low-grade glioma or glioblastoma, undergoing nonglioma brain surgery, or in good health (not recorded which). The genes are TRBV7-9 and TRBJ1-4; tentatively, D is TRBD1 (5 bases). Material for sequencing was glioma tissue, nonneoplastic brain tissue, or PBMCs (not recorded which). The DNA of the CDR3 is TGTGCCTGCAGCCCGCGACAGCAAGCTAATGAAAAACTGTTTTTT. Its translation is CACSPRQQANEKLFF.